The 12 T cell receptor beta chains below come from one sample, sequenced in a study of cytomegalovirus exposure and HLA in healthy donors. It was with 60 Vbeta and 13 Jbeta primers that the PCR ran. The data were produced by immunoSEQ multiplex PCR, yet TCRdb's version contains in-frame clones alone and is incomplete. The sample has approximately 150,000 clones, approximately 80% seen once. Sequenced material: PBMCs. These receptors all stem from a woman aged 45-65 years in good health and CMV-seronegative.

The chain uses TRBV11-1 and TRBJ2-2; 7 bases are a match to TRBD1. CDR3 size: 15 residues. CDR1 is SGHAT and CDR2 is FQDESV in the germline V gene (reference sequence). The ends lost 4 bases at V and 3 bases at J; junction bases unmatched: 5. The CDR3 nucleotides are TGTGCCAGCAGCTCCCGGGACAGATACACCGGGGAGCTGTTTTTT. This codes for CASSSRDRYTGELFF.

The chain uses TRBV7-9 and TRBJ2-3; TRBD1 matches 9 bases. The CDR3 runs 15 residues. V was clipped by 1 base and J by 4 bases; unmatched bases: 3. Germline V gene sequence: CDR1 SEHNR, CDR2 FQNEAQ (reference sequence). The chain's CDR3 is CASSLGDREADTQYF. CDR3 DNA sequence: TGTGCCAGCAGCTTAGGGGACAGGGAGGCAGATACGCAGTATTTT. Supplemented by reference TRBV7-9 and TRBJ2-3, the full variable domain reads DTGVSQNPRHKITKRGQNVTFRCDPISEHNRLYWYRQTLGQGPEFLTYFQNEAQLEKSRLLSDRFSAERPKGSFSTLEIQRTEQGDSAMYLCASSLGDREADTQYFGPGTRLTVL.

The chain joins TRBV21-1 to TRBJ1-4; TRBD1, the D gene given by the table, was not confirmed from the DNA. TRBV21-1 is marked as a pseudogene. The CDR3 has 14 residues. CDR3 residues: CATPRGQSNEKLFF. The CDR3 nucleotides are TGTGCCACCCCGCGGGGACAGAGTAATGAAAAACTGTTTTTT.

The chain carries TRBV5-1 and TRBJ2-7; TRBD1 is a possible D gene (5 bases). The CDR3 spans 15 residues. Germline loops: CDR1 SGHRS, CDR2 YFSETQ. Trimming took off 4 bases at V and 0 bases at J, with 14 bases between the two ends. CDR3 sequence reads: CASSPAGYRSYEQYF. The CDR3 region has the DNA TGCGCCAGCAGCCCTGCAGGGTACCGCTCCTACGAGCAGTACTTC.

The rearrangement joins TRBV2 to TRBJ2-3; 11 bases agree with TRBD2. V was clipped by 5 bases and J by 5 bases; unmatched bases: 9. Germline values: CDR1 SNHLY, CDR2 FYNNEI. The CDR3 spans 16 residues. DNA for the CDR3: TGTGCCAGCAGTCGACTAGCGGGGACCCCGGGAGATACGCAGTATTTT. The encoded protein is CASSRLAGTPGDTQYF. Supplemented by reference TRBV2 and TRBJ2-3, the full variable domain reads EPEVTQTPSHQVTQMGQEVILRCVPISNHLYFYWYRQILGQKVEFLVSFYNNEISEKSEIFDDQFSVERPDGSNFTLKIRSTKLEDSAMYFCASSRLAGTPGDTQYFGPGTRLTVL.

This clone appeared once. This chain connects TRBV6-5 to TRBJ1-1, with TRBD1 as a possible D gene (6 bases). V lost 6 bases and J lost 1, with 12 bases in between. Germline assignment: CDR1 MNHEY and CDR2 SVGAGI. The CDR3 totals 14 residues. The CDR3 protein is CASSVDRRNTEAFF. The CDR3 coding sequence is TGTGCCAGCAGCGTCGACAGGCGGAACACTGAAGCTTTCTTT.

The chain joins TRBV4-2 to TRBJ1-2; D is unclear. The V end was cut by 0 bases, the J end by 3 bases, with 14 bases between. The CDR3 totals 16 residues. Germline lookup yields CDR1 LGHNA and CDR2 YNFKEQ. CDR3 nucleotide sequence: TGTGCCAGCAGCCAAGATTCCCTCGACAAGTACTATGGCTACACCTTC. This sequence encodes CASSQDSLDKYYGYTF.

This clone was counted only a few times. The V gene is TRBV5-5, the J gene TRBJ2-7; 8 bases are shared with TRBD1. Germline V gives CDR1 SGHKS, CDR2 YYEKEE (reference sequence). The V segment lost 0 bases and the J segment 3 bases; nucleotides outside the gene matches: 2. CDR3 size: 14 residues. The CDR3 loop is CASSLAGTGYEQYF. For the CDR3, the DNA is TGTGCCAGCAGCTTGGCGGGGACAGGCTACGAGCAGTACTTC.

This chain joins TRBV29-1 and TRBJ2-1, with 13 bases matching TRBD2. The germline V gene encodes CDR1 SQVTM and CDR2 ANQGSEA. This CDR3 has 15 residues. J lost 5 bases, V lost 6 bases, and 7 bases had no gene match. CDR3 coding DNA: TGCAGCGTGGAGTCCGGGACTAGCGGGGACAATGAGCAGTTCTTC. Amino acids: CSVESGTSGDNEQFF.

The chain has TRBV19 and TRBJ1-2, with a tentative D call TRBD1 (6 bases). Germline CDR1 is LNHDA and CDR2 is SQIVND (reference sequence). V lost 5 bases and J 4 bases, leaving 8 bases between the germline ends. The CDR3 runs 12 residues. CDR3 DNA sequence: TGTGCCAGTAGTGGGGACATCTATGGCTACACCTTC. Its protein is CASSGDIYGYTF.

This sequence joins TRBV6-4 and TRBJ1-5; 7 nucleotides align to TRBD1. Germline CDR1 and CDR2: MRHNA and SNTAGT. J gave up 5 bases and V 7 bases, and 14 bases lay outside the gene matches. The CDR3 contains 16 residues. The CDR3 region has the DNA TGTGCCAGCATCCCCCAGGGGGGCAGGGTCGATCAGCCCCAGCATTTT. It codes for CASIPQGGRVDQPQHF.

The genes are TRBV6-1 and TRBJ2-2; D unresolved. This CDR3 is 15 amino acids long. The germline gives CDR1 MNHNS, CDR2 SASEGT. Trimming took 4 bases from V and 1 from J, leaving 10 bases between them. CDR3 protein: CASSAQLLNTGELFF. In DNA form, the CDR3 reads TGTGCCAGCAGTGCTCAACTACTGAACACCGGGGAGCTGTTTTTT.